A single sample is the source of the 19 T cell receptor beta chains below, sequenced in a study of blood T cell repertoires in COVID-19. Sequenced by immunoSEQ multiplex PCR; TCRdb stores in-frame clones only, minus some. Of fewer than 250,000 clones in the sample, over 70% were seen once. Sample: peripheral blood. These receptors all stem from a man aged 50-60 years with active or convalescent COVID-19.

This chain joins TRBV25-1 and TRBJ1-1; a possible D gene is TRBD1 (6 bases). This CDR3 has 14 residues. Germline CDR1 reads MGHDK; CDR2 reads SYGVNS. V gave up 3 bases and J gave up 4 bases, with 12 bases separating them. CDR3 nucleotides: TGTGCCAGCAGTGACCATACAGGGAGCACTGAAGCTTTCTTT. It codes for CASSDHTGSTEAFF.

V and J are TRBV15 and TRBJ2-7; D is possibly TRBD1 (6 bases). The CDR3 extends over 15 amino acids. Germline V lookup: CDR1 LNHNV, CDR2 YYDKDF (reference sequence). Trimming removed 3 bases from V and 1 base from J, with 13 bases in between. The CDR3 DNA follows: TGTGCCACCAGCAGGGACCTTGACAGGTCCTACGAGCAGTACTTC. Translated, it gives CATSRDLDRSYEQYF.

This sequence joins TRBV7-9 and TRBJ2-1; a possible D gene is TRBD1 (6 bases). Germline V lookup: CDR1 SEHNR, CDR2 FQNEAQ (reference sequence). Trimming cost V 5 bases and J 8 bases, with 7 bases left between them. CDR3 length: 11 residues. The CDR3 nucleotides read TGTGCCAGCAGCGGGGGCTATGAGCAGTTCTTC. This translates into CASSGGYEQFF.

The chain couples TRBV7-6 to TRBJ1-4, with a tentative D call TRBD1 (5 bases). This CDR3 is built from 16 residues. Trimming cost V 6 bases and J 4 bases, with 18 bases left between them. Germline V gives CDR1 SGHVS, CDR2 FNYEAQ. Written as DNA, the CDR3 is TGTGCCAGCAGTATAAGGTCGGGGGGTATTAATGAAAAACTGTTTTTT. Protein sequence: CASSIRSGGINEKLFF.

On this clone itself: The same CDR3 can be traced to other DNA sequences in this sample. V and J are TRBV28 and TRBJ1-2; D gene unclear. Germline V gene sequence: CDR1 MDHEN, CDR2 SYDVKM. The CDR3 runs 13 residues. Trimming shortened V by 2 bases and J by 3 bases, and 7 bases separated the two germline ends. The CDR3 DNA reads as TGTGCCAGCAGTTTAGGGCGGGACTATGGCTACACCTTC. Translating it yields CASSLGRDYGYTF.

The chain has TRBV11-2 and TRBJ1-2, with TRBD1 matching over 8 bases. V lost 3 bases to trimming and J lost 7 bases; unmatched junction nucleotides: 4. Germline V gene sequence: CDR1 SGHAT, CDR2 FQNNGV. CDR3 length: 13 amino acids. For the CDR3, the DNA is TGTGCCAGCAGCTTTTCACAGGGGGGTGGCTACACCTTC. Its translation is CASSFSQGGGYTF.

V and J are TRBV27 and TRBJ2-5; 10 bases align to TRBD2. Germline assignment: CDR1 MNHEY and CDR2 SMNVEV (reference sequence). Trimming cost V 5 bases and J 1 base; bases outside gene matches: 10. There are 17 residues in the CDR3. This CDR3 is CASSPKSGLASQETQYF. DNA of the CDR3: TGTGCCAGCAGTCCGAAATCGGGACTAGCGTCCCAAGAGACCCAGTACTTC.

In this sample, this clone turned up once. The chain is built from TRBV27 and TRBJ2-7, with unresolved D. Trimming removed 2 bases at V and 1 base at J, with 6 bases between. Germline V gene sequence: CDR1 MNHEY, CDR2 SMNVEV (reference sequence). The CDR3 covers 13 residues. CDR3 bases: TGTGCCAGCAGTTTAGACACATCCTACGAGCAGTACTTC. Its translation: CASSLDTSYEQYF.

The rearrangement uses TRBV18 and TRBJ2-4; the D gene is possibly TRBD1 (6 bases). V was trimmed by 3 bases and J by 10 bases, leaving 25 bases between them. The CDR3 spans 17 residues. Germline loops: CDR1 KGHSH, CDR2 LQKENI. This CDR3 is CASSPRQGTEKWWIQYF. DNA of the CDR3: TGTGCCAGCTCACCCCGTCAGGGGACGGAAAAATGGTGGATTCAGTACTTC. Full variable domain (missing parts from reference TRBV18 and TRBJ2-4): NAGVMQNPRHLVRRRGQEARLRCSPMKGHSHVYWYRQLPEEGLKFMVYLQKENIIDESGMPKERFSAEFPKEGPSILRIQQVVRGDSAAYFCASSPRQGTEKWWIQYFGAGTRLSVL.

This clone was observed a single time. The chain recombines TRBV5-6 with TRBJ2-1; TRBD2 matches 10 bases. The J segment lost 10 bases and the V segment lost 4 bases, leaving 14 bases of the junction unmatched. Germline V gives CDR1 SGHDT, CDR2 YYEEEE. This CDR3 region has 16 residues. For the CDR3, the DNA is TGTGCCAGCAGCCTAGGGACTAGCGCTCTAGATAGGGAGCAGTTCTTC. It translates to CASSLGTSALDREQFF.

CDR3 amino acids: CATAPDNNQPQHF. The CDR3 DNA is TGTGCCACCGCGCCGGACAACAATCAGCCCCAGCATTTT. The J gene is TRBJ1-5, the V gene TRBV24-1; weak D call: TRBD1 (5 bases). Trimming cost V 9 bases and J 3 bases, with 11 bases left between them. The CDR3 is 13 residues long. Germline V gene data show CDR1 as KGHDR and CDR2 as SFDVKD.

V and J are TRBV10-3 and TRBJ2-7; possible D gene TRBD2, 5 bases. Trimming removed 2 bases at V and 1 base at J, with 12 bases between. CDR1 is ENHRY and CDR2 is SYGVKD in the germline V gene. The CDR3 is 15 residues long. CDR3 nucleotides: TGTGCCATCAGTGAGCGGGGAATGGAGTCCTACGAGCAGTACTTC. It encodes CAISERGMESYEQYF.

The V gene is TRBV5-5, the J gene TRBJ1-6; 7 positions agree with TRBD1. The CDR3 is made up of 16 amino acids. Germline V gene data show CDR1 as SGHKS and CDR2 as YYEKEE (reference sequence). V gave up 1 base and J gave up 3 bases; unmatched junction bases: 4. The CDR3 loop is CASSLSGTVYNSPLHF. As DNA, the CDR3 is TGTGCCAGCAGCTTGTCGGGGACAGTCTATAATTCACCCCTCCACTTT.

This rearrangement joins TRBV10-1 to TRBJ2-5; tentative D call: TRBD1 (5 bases). Germline-derived CDR1 and CDR2 are WNHNN and SYGVQD (reference sequence). V was shortened by 2 bases and J by 7 bases, with 14 bases between the two germline ends. The CDR3 has 14 amino acids. The CDR3 region is CASSEAGARGTQYF. In DNA form, the CDR3 reads TGCGCCAGCAGTGAGGCTGGGGCTCGCGGGACCCAGTACTTC.

The V call is TRBV28, the J call TRBJ2-7, with D possibly being TRBD2 (5 bases). The CDR3 length is 12 residues. Per the germline V gene, CDR1 is MDHEN and CDR2 is SYDVKM. V shed 8 bases and J shed 6 bases, with 14 bases lying between them. The CDR3 reads CASWRAGGEQYF. As DNA, the CDR3 is TGTGCCAGCTGGCGCGCGGGCGGCGAGCAGTACTTC.

This clone was observed a handful of times. The gene calls are TRBV19 and TRBJ1-2; D unresolved. Germline V gene sequence: CDR1 LNHDA, CDR2 SQIVND (reference sequence). Trimming pared 6 bases from V and 8 bases from J, leaving 22 bases between. The CDR3 is made up of 15 amino acids. CDR3 sequence (DNA): TGTGCCAGTAGGGCCCTCGCAGGCTCGGCTGGGGGCTACACCTTC. This codes for CASRALAGSAGGYTF.

This chain connects TRBV9 to TRBJ2-2, with 14 bases fitting TRBD2. The CDR3 consists of 16 residues. CDR1 SGDLS and CDR2 YYNGEE come from the germline V gene. J gave up 8 bases and V 3 bases, and 6 bases lay outside the gene matches. Written as DNA, the CDR3 is TGTGCCAGCAGCGCACGACTAGCGGGAGGGCCTGGGGAGCTGTTTTTT. Its protein is CASSARLAGGPGELFF.

V usage is TRBV12-3 or TRBV12-4 and J usage is TRBJ1-5, with D perhaps matching TRBD1 (5 bases). This CDR3 contains 13 residues. V gave up 1 base and J gave up 8 bases, with 9 bases separating them. The DNA of the CDR3 is TGTGCCAGCAGTTTAGGGGGAGGGGAGCCCCAGCATTTT. This translates into CASSLGGGEPQHF.

The J gene is TRBJ1-2, the V gene TRBV10-3; TRBD1 matches at 12 bases. The V gene's germline CDR1 is ENHRY and CDR2 SYGVKD. The V segment lost 6 bases and the J segment 6 bases; nucleotides outside the gene matches: 11. The CDR3 runs to 16 residues. The CDR3 spells CAIRRSGTGGSDGYTF. The CDR3 coding sequence is TGTGCCATCAGGCGTTCCGGGACAGGGGGCTCGGATGGCTACACCTTC.